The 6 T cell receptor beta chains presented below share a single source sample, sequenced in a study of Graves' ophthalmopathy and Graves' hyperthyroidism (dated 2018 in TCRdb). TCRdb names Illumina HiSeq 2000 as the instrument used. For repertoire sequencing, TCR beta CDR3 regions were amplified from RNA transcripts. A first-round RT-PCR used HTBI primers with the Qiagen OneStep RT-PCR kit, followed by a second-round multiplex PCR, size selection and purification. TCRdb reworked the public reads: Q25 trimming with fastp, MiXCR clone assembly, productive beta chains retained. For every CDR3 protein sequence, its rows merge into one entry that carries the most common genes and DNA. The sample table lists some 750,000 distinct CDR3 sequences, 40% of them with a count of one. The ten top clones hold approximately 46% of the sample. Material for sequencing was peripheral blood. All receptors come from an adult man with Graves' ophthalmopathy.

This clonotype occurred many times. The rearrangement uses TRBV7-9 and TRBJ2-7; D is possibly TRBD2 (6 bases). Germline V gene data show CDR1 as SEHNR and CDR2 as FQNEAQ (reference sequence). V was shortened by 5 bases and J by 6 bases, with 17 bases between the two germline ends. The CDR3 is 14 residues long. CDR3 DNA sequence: TGTGCCAGCAGCACCGGGACTCCCGGGGTCGAGCAGTACTTC. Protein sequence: CASSTGTPGVEQYF.

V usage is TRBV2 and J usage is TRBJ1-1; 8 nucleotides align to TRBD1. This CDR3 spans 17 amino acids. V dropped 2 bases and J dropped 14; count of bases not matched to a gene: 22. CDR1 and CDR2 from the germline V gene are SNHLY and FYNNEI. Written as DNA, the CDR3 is TGTGCCAGCAGTGAAATGGACAGGGTGGGACCATTCGATGAGCAGTTCTTT. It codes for CASSEMDRVGPFDEQFF. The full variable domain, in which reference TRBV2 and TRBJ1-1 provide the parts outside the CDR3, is EPEVTQTPSHQVTQMGQEVILRCVPISNHLYFYWYRQILGQKVEFLVSFYNNEISEKSEIFDDQFSVERPDGSNFTLKIRSTKLEDSAMYFCASSEMDRVGPFDEQFFGQGTRLTVV.

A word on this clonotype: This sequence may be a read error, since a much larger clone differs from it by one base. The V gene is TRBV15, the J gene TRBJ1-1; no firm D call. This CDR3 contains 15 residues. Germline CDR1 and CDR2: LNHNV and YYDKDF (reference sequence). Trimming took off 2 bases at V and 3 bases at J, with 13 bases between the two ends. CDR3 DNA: TGTGCCACCAGCAGACCCATGAGGGCAGACACTGAAGCTTTCTTT. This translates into CATSRPMRADTEAFF.

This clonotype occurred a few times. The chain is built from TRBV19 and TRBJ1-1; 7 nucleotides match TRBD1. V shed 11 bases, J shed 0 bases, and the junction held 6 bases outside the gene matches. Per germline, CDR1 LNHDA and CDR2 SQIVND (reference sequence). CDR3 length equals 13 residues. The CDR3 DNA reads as TGTGCCTGGAGGGACAGCCTGAACACTGAAGCTTTCTTT. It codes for CAWRDSLNTEAFF.

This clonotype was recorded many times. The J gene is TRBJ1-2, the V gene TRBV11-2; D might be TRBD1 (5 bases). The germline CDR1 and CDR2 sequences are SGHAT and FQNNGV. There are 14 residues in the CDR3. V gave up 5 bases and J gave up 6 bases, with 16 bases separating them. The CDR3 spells CASSHLQGWHGYTF. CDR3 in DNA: TGTGCCAGCAGCCATTTGCAGGGCTGGCATGGCTACACCTTC.

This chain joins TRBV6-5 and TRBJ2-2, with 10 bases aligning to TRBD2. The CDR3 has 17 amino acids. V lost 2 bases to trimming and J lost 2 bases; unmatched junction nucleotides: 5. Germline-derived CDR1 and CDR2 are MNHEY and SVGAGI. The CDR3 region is CASSYGLAGANTGELFF. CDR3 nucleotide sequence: TGTGCCAGCAGTTACGGGCTAGCGGGGGCCAACACCGGGGAGCTGTTTTTT.